The clone carrying this T cell receptor beta chain was detected ten times or more. The antigen is not known. This entry comes from a study of T-cell memory formation after mild COVID-19. Background on the study: TCR clusters largely stayed donor specific. Regarding the study as a whole: CM and EM subsets held most contracting CD4+ clones; EMRA held CD8+ ones.

In TCRdb, the 5' RACE reads were re-called with MiXCR into one record per CDR3 protein. This repertoire shows 500,000 to 650,000 distinct CDR3 sequences, about a fifth found once; its top ten account for roughly 8.3%. CDR1 and CDR2 from the germline V gene are DFQATT and SNEGSKA (reference sequence). This CDR3 has 13 residues. With 1 base clipped from V and 7 bases from J, the junction kept 3 bases outside the gene matches. Sequencing input: PBMCs or a T cell subset sorted from them (not recorded which). This rearrangement joins TRBV20-1 to TRBJ2-3, with 9 positions matching TRBD2. This clonotype was obtained from an adult woman who had mild COVID-19 (a few samples of this study predate the infection). Cell type and time point are not known. The CDR3 DNA reads as TGCAGTGCTAGAGCCCCTAGCGGGAATACGCAGTATTTT. As protein: CSARAPSGNTQYF.